This is a list of T cell receptor beta chains from one sample in a study of Ad26.COV2.S vaccination and SARS-CoV-2 variants. Method: immunoSEQ multiplex PCR; TCRdb's copy keeps in-frame clones and lacks some. The sample has some 290,000 clones, about 82% seen once. The input for sequencing was peripheral blood, taken in a trial of Ad26.COV2.S vaccine versus placebo. The receptors were sampled from a person between 18 and 65 years old who received the Ad26.COV2.S COVID-19 vaccine or a placebo. Both conserved end residues are part of each CDR3. A D gene is named only where the DNA matches it firmly. Size tells how often a clone was seen (once, few, many) or the class of an expanded clone, and some rows leave it out.

abundance: few
v_gene: TRBV7-2
d_gene: -
j_gene: TRBJ1-2
CDR3aa: CASSFGSDGYGYTF
CDR3nt: TGTGCCAGCAGCTTTGGGTCAGATGGCTATGGCTACACCTTC

abundance: once
v_gene: TRBV14
d_gene: TRBD2
j_gene: TRBJ2-5
CDR3aa: CASSRLAGQETQYF
CDR3nt: TGTGCCAGCAGCCGACTAGCGGGGCAAGAGACCCAGTACTTC

abundance: -
v_gene: TRBV6-5
d_gene: TRBD1
j_gene: TRBJ1-2
CDR3aa: CASSYSDRMTRGYTF
CDR3nt: TGTGCCAGCAGTTACTCGGACAGGATGACGAGGGGCTACACCTTC

abundance: once
v_gene: TRBV6-6
d_gene: -
j_gene: TRBJ2-1
CDR3aa: CASRISPVYNEQFF
CDR3nt: TGTGCCAGCAGAATTTCCCCTGTCTACAATGAGCAGTTCTTC

abundance: once
v_gene: TRBV6-2/TRBV6-3
d_gene: -
j_gene: TRBJ1-6
CDR3aa: CASSLGNSPLHF
CDR3nt: TGTGCCAGCAGCCTGGGGAATTCACCCCTCCACTTT

abundance: -
v_gene: TRBV19
d_gene: -
j_gene: TRBJ2-2
CDR3aa: CASSPPEGGELFF
CDR3nt: TGTGCCAGTAGTCCCCCTGAAGGCGGGGAGCTGTTTTTT

abundance: -
v_gene: TRBV10-2
d_gene: TRBD1
j_gene: TRBJ2-7
CDR3aa: CASRGTATYEQYF
CDR3nt: TGCGCCAGCAGGGGGACAGCAACCTACGAGCAGTACTTC

abundance: -
v_gene: TRBV3-1/TRBV3-2
d_gene: -
j_gene: TRBJ2-2
CDR3aa: CASSQQSTGELFF
CDR3nt: TGTGCCAGCAGCCAACAATCTACCGGGGAGCTGTTTTTT

abundance: -
v_gene: TRBV7-9
d_gene: -
j_gene: TRBJ2-5
CDR3aa: CASSFNRGAAGETQYF
CDR3nt: TGTGCCAGCAGCTTCAACCGGGGAGCCGCGGGTGAGACCCAGTACTTC

abundance: -
v_gene: TRBV7-6
d_gene: -
j_gene: TRBJ1-6
CDR3aa: CASSLGTAAGVKTPLHF
CDR3nt: TGTGCCAGCAGCTTAGGTACGGCGGCAGGCGTAAAAACACCCCTCCACTTT

abundance: -
v_gene: TRBV6-2/TRBV6-3
d_gene: -
j_gene: TRBJ2-1
CDR3aa: CASSLWRPEDNEQFF
CDR3nt: TGTGCCAGCAGTTTATGGCGGCCTGAGGACAATGAGCAGTTCTTC

abundance: -
v_gene: TRBV6-5
d_gene: TRBD1
j_gene: TRBJ1-2
CDR3aa: CASSSRTGFGYTF
CDR3nt: TGTGCCAGCAGCTCCCGGACAGGGTTTGGCTACACCTTC

abundance: -
v_gene: TRBV4-3
d_gene: TRBD1
j_gene: TRBJ1-6
CDR3aa: CASSQVQGGNSPLHF
CDR3nt: TGCGCCAGCAGCCAAGTACAGGGGGGAAATTCACCCCTCCACTTT

abundance: -
v_gene: TRBV4-1
d_gene: -
j_gene: TRBJ2-3
CDR3aa: CASSQPRAGTDTQYF
CDR3nt: TGCGCCAGCAGCCAACCAAGGGCGGGGACAGATACGCAGTATTTT

abundance: -
v_gene: TRBV6-6
d_gene: -
j_gene: TRBJ2-4
CDR3aa: CASSYGERGGIQYF
CDR3nt: TGTGCCAGCAGTTACGGCGAGAGAGGGGGCATTCAGTACTTC

abundance: -
v_gene: TRBV5-1
d_gene: -
j_gene: TRBJ2-6
CDR3aa: CASSQPGPGANVLTF
CDR3nt: TGCGCCAGCAGCCAGCCTGGCCCTGGGGCCAACGTCCTGACTTTC

abundance: few
v_gene: TRBV21-1
d_gene: -
j_gene: TRBJ1-2
CDR3aa: CASSKEDRGNYGYTF
CDR3nt: TGTGCCAGCAGCAAAGAAGACAGGGGTAACTATGGCTACACCTTC

abundance: -
v_gene: TRBV3-1/TRBV3-2
d_gene: TRBD2
j_gene: TRBJ2-2
CDR3aa: CASSLRTSGGDGGELFF
CDR3nt: TGTGCCAGCAGCCTAAGGACTAGCGGGGGGGATGGCGGGGAGCTGTTTTTT

abundance: -
v_gene: TRBV24-1
d_gene: -
j_gene: TRBJ1-5
CDR3aa: CATSDSTSNQPQHF
CDR3nt: TGTGCCACCAGTGATTCGACTAGCAATCAGCCCCAGCATTTT

abundance: -
v_gene: TRBV6-4
d_gene: -
j_gene: TRBJ2-2
CDR3aa: CASSLGQNTGELFF
CDR3nt: TGTGCCAGCAGCCTTGGACAAAACACCGGGGAGCTGTTTTTT

abundance: -
v_gene: TRBV6-2/TRBV6-3
d_gene: TRBD2
j_gene: TRBJ2-5
CDR3aa: CASSYGLAVQETQYF
CDR3nt: TGTGCCAGCAGTTACGGACTAGCCGTTCAAGAGACCCAGTACTTC

abundance: once
v_gene: TRBV7-2
d_gene: -
j_gene: TRBJ1-2
CDR3aa: CASSRNAGADYGYTF
CDR3nt: TGTGCCAGCAGCAGAAATGCGGGGGCCGACTATGGCTACACCTTC

abundance: -
v_gene: TRBV7-2
d_gene: -
j_gene: TRBJ1-1
CDR3aa: CASSPFLTSMNTEAFF
CDR3nt: TGTGCCAGCAGCCCCTTCCTGACAAGCATGAACACTGAAGCTTTCTTT

abundance: -
v_gene: TRBV9
d_gene: TRBD2
j_gene: TRBJ2-1
CDR3aa: CASSAGLAGIDEQFF
CDR3nt: TGTGCCAGCAGCGCCGGACTAGCGGGGATAGATGAGCAGTTCTTC

abundance: -
v_gene: TRBV5-1
d_gene: TRBD1
j_gene: TRBJ2-5
CDR3aa: CASSLAGGQETQYF
CDR3nt: TGCGCCAGCAGCTTGGCAGGGGGTCAAGAGACCCAGTACTTC

abundance: -
v_gene: TRBV7-3
d_gene: TRBD1
j_gene: TRBJ1-1
CDR3aa: CASSSLGQPNTEAFF
CDR3nt: TGTGCCAGCAGTTCCCTGGGACAGCCGAACACTGAAGCTTTCTTT

abundance: -
v_gene: TRBV11-2
d_gene: -
j_gene: TRBJ1-3
CDR3aa: CASSLSLTPENTIYF
CDR3nt: TGTGCCAGCAGCTTAAGTTTAACTCCCGAAAACACCATATATTTT

abundance: -
v_gene: TRBV6-1
d_gene: -
j_gene: TRBJ1-3
CDR3aa: CASSEGNTIYF
CDR3nt: TGTGCCAGCAGTGAGGGAAACACCATATATTTT

abundance: -
v_gene: TRBV7-7
d_gene: TRBD1
j_gene: TRBJ1-3
CDR3aa: CASSLEKGAGNTIYF
CDR3nt: TGTGCTAGCAGCTTGGAAAAGGGGGCAGGAAACACCATATATTTT

abundance: -
v_gene: TRBV18
d_gene: TRBD1
j_gene: TRBJ2-5
CDR3aa: CASSPPGQGVRGTQYF
CDR3nt: TGTGCCAGCTCACCACCGGGACAGGGGGTACGTGGGACCCAGTACTTC

abundance: -
v_gene: TRBV15
d_gene: -
j_gene: TRBJ2-2
CDR3aa: CATKTGPPNTGELFF
CDR3nt: TGTGCCACCAAGACCGGACCTCCAAACACCGGGGAGCTGTTTTTT

abundance: few
v_gene: TRBV30
d_gene: -
j_gene: TRBJ1-3
CDR3aa: CAWSPLGSSGNTIYF
CDR3nt: TGTGCCTGGAGTCCCTTAGGGAGCTCTGGAAACACCATATATTTT

abundance: -
v_gene: TRBV4-2
d_gene: -
j_gene: TRBJ1-2
CDR3aa: CASSQDEQVNYGYTF
CDR3nt: TGTGCCAGCAGCCAAGATGAGCAAGTTAACTATGGCTACACCTTC

abundance: -
v_gene: TRBV5-1
d_gene: -
j_gene: TRBJ2-5
CDR3aa: CASSLAGARQETQYF
CDR3nt: TGCGCCAGCAGCTTGGCGGGGGCCCGCCAAGAGACCCAGTACTTC

abundance: once
v_gene: TRBV11-2
d_gene: -
j_gene: TRBJ2-7
CDR3aa: CASSLAGAAYEQYF
CDR3nt: TGTGCCAGCAGCTTAGCGGGGGCTGCCTACGAGCAGTACTTC

abundance: few
v_gene: TRBV7-9
d_gene: TRBD1
j_gene: TRBJ1-5
CDR3aa: CASSLTGGPQHF
CDR3nt: TGTGCCAGCAGCTTAACAGGGGGGCCCCAGCATTTT

abundance: -
v_gene: TRBV7-9
d_gene: TRBD2
j_gene: TRBJ2-1
CDR3aa: CASSLRGTNSGGAAYEQFF
CDR3nt: TGTGCCAGCAGCCTCCGCGGTACCAATAGCGGGGGGGCCGCTTATGAGCAGTTCTTC

abundance: -
v_gene: TRBV2
d_gene: -
j_gene: TRBJ1-5
CDR3aa: CASRTGTADRYSNQPQHF
CDR3nt: TGTGCCAGCAGAACCGGGACTGCCGATCGGTATAGCAATCAGCCCCAGCATTTT

abundance: -
v_gene: TRBV19
d_gene: TRBD1
j_gene: TRBJ1-2
CDR3aa: CASSIRDRAANYGYTF
CDR3nt: TGTGCCAGTAGTATCCGGGACAGGGCGGCTAACTATGGCTACACCTTC

abundance: -
v_gene: TRBV11-2
d_gene: -
j_gene: TRBJ1-3
CDR3aa: CASSPGKGNTIYF
CDR3nt: TGTGCCAGCAGCCCGGGGAAAGGAAACACCATATATTTT

abundance: -
v_gene: TRBV5-1
d_gene: TRBD1
j_gene: TRBJ2-1
CDR3aa: CASSRGTVLDNEQFF
CDR3nt: TGCGCCAGCAGCAGAGGGACAGTCCTAGACAATGAGCAGTTCTTC

abundance: once
v_gene: TRBV7-2
d_gene: TRBD2
j_gene: TRBJ2-7
CDR3aa: CASSLGLAERIVYEQYF
CDR3nt: TGTGCCAGCAGCTTAGGACTAGCGGAGAGAATAGTCTACGAGCAGTACTTC

abundance: -
v_gene: TRBV6-6
d_gene: TRBD2
j_gene: TRBJ2-3
CDR3aa: CASSPLAGGNGLDTQYF
CDR3nt: TGTGCCAGCAGTCCTCTAGCGGGGGGGAATGGGTTAGATACGCAGTATTTT

abundance: -
v_gene: TRBV11-2
d_gene: -
j_gene: TRBJ2-3
CDR3aa: CASSSGGDTQYF
CDR3nt: TGTGCCAGCAGCTCAGGGGGGGACACGCAGTATTTT

abundance: -
v_gene: TRBV18
d_gene: TRBD2
j_gene: TRBJ2-1
CDR3aa: CASSPPGLAGGNEQFF
CDR3nt: TGTGCCAGCTCACCTCCCGGACTAGCGGGGGGCAATGAGCAGTTCTTC